This T cell receptor beta chain originates from a study of T cell responses to AZD1222 COVID-19 vaccine. The CDR3 contains 15 residues. Germline CDR1 is LNHDA and CDR2 is SQIVND (reference sequence). V gave up 1 base and J gave up 0 bases, with 7 bases separating them. Data came from immunoSEQ multiplex PCR; TCRdb stores just in-frame clones and leaves some out. The sample has roughly 80,000 clones; 70% to 90% are singletons. About this clone itself: What it binds is unknown.

Notes on the study in general: Seropositive status at baseline applied to only a handful of AZD1222 recipients. Nearly half of unique spike-specific TCRs reportedly avoided B.1.351 and B.1.1.7 mutated regions.

The material sequenced was peripheral blood, taken on day 0 of MenACWY control vaccination. This clonotype was obtained from an adult in good health. The rearrangement joins TRBV19 to TRBJ1-3; D unresolved. The chain's CDR3 is CASSIVDGSGNTIYF. The CDR3 DNA reads as TGTGCCAGTAGTATAGTTGACGGCTCTGGAAACACCATATATTTT. Complete variable domain (other parts from reference TRBV19 and TRBJ1-3): DGGITQSPKYLFRKEGQNVTLSCEQNLNHDAMYWYRQDPGQGLRLIYYSQIVNDFQKGDIAEGYSVSREKKESFPLTVTSAQKNPTAFYLCASSIVDGSGNTIYFGEGSWLTVV.